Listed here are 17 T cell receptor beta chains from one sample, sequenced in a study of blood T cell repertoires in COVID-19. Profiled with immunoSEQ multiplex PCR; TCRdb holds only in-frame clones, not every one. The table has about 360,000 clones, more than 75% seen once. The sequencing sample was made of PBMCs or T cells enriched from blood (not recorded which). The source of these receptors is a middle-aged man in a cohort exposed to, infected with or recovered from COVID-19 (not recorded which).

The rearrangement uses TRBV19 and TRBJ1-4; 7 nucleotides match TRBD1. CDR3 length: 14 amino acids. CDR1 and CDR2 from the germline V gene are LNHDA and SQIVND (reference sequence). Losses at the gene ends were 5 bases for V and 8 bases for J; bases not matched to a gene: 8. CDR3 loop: CASSRTGVGEKLFF. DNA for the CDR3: TGTGCCAGTAGTCGTACAGGGGTAGGCGAAAAACTGTTTTTT.

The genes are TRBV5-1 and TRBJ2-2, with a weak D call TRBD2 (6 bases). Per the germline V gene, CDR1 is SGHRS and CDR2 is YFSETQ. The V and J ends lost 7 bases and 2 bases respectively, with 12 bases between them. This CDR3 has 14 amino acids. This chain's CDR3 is CASFSGLNTGELFF. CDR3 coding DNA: TGCGCCAGCTTCAGCGGGCTAAACACCGGGGAGCTGTTTTTT.

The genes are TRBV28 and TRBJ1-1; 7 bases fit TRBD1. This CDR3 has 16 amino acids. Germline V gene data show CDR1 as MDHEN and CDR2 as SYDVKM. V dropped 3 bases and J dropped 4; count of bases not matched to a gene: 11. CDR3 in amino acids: CASSFEEGAWGTEAFF. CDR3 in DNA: TGTGCCAGCAGTTTTGAGGAGGGGGCGTGGGGCACTGAAGCTTTCTTT.

This CDR3 reads CASSLLGINEGSKNIQYF. The CDR3, as DNA: TGTGCCAGCAGCCTCTTAGGAATTAACGAGGGTTCCAAAAACATTCAGTACTTC. The chain uses TRBV3-1 (or the pseudogene TRBV3-2) and TRBJ2-4, with D perhaps TRBD2 (5 bases). The CDR3 sequence is 18 residues long. Trimming pared 4 bases from V and 2 bases from J, leaving 21 bases between. Germline CDR1 is LGHDT and CDR2 is YNNKEL (reference sequence).

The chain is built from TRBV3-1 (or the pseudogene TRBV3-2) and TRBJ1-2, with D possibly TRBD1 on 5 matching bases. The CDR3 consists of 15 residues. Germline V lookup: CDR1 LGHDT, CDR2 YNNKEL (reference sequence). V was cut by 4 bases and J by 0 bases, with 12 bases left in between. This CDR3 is CASSLVGGANYGYTF. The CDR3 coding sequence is TGTGCCAGCAGCCTTGTCGGGGGAGCTAACTATGGCTACACCTTC.

In DNA, the CDR3 is TGCGCCAGCAGCTTGGGGGCCAGCTTGAACACTGAAGCTTTCTTT. Translation: CASSLGASLNTEAFF. The chain couples TRBV5-1 to TRBJ1-1, with D unclear. The V gene's germline CDR1 is SGHRS and CDR2 YFSETQ. V gave up 0 bases and J gave up 0 bases, with 9 bases separating them. The CDR3 runs 15 residues.

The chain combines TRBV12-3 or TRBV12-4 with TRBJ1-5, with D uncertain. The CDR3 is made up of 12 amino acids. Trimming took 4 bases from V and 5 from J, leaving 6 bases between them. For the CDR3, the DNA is TGTGCCAGCAGTTATGTCGATCAGCCCCAGCATTTT. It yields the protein CASSYVDQPQHF.

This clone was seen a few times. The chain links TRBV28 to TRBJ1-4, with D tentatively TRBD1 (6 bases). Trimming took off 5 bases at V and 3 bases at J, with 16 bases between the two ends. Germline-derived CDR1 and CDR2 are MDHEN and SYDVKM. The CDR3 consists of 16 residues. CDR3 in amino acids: CASSEGGGASNEKLFF. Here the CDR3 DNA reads TGTGCCAGCAGTGAGGGGGGGGGCGCTTCTAATGAAAAACTGTTTTTT.

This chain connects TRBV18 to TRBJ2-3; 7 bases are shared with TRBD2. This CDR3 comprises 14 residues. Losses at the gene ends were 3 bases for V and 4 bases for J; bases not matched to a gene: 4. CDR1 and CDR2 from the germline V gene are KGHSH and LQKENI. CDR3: CASSPGEGADTQYF. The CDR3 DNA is TGTGCCAGCTCACCCGGGGAGGGTGCAGATACGCAGTATTTT.

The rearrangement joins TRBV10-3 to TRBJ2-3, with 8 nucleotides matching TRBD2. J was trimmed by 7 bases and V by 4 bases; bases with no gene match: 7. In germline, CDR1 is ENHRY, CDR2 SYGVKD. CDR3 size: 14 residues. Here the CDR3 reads CAISGEAGGNTQYF. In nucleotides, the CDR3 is TGTGCCATCAGTGGAGAGGCGGGGGGAAATACGCAGTATTTT.

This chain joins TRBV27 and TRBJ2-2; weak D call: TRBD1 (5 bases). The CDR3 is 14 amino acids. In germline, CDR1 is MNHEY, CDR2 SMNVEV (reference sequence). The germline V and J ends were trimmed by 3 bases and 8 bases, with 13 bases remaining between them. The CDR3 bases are TGTGCCAGCAGTTTTCAAGCACGGACAGGGGAGCTGTTTTTT. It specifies CASSFQARTGELFF.

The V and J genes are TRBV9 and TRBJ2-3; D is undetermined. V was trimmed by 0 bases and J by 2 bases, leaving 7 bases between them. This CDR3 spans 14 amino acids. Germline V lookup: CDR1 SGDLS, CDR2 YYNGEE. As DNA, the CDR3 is TGTGCCAGCAGCGTAGCGAGTTACACAGATACGCAGTATTTT. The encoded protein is CASSVASYTDTQYF.

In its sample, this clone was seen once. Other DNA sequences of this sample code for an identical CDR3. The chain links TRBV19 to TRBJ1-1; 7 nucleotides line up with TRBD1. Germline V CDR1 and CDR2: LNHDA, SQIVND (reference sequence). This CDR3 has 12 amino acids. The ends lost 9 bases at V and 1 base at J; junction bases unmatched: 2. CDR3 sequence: CASRDRNTEAFF. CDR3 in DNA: TGTGCCAGCAGGGACAGGAACACTGAAGCTTTCTTT. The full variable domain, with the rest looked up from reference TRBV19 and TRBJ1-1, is DGGITQSPKYLFRKEGQNVTLSCEQNLNHDAMYWYRQDPGQGLRLIYYSQIVNDFQKGDIAEGYSVSREKKESFPLTVTSAQKNPTAFYLCASRDRNTEAFFGQGTRLTVV.

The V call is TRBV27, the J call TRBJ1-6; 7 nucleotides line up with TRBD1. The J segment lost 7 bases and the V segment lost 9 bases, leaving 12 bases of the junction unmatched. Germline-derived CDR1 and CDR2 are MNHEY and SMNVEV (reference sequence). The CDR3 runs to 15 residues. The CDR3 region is CASGPDREKNSPLHF. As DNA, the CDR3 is TGTGCCAGTGGCCCCGACAGGGAAAAAAATTCACCCCTCCACTTT.

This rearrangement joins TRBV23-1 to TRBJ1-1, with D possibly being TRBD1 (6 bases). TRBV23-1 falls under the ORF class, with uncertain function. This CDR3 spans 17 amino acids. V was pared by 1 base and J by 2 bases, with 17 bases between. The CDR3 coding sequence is TGCGCCAGCAGTCAATACAGGGCAGGTATTCCCAACACTGAAGCTTTCTTT. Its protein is CASSQYRAGIPNTEAFF.

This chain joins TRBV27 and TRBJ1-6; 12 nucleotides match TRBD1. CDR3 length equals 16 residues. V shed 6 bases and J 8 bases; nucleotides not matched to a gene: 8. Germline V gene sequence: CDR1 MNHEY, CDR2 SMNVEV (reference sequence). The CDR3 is CASSPAGTGGHSPLHF. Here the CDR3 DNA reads TGTGCCAGCAGCCCCGCGGGGACAGGGGGCCATTCACCCCTCCACTTT.

The chain's CDR3 is CASSQTSGETQYF. Here the CDR3 DNA reads TGCGCCAGCAGCCAAACTAGTGGAGAGACCCAGTACTTC. This sequence joins TRBV10-1 and TRBJ2-5; tentatively, D is TRBD2 (5 bases). The V gene's germline CDR1 is WNHNN and CDR2 SYGVQD (reference sequence). V was shortened by 6 bases and J by 4 bases, with 12 bases between the two germline ends. This CDR3 is built from 13 residues.